This T cell receptor (beta chain) comes out of a study of T cell responses to AZD1222 COVID-19 vaccine. The CDR3 is 14 residues long. The germline V gene encodes CDR1 MNHEY and CDR2 SVGAGI. V was pared by 4 bases and J by 4 bases, with 13 bases between. The data were produced by immunoSEQ multiplex PCR, yet TCRdb's version contains in-frame clones alone and is incomplete. The sample has about 50,000 clones, 75% to 90% seen once. Study-wide findings and caveats: Spike-specific TCR depth and breadth grew after two AZD1222 doses. It was only after the peak T cell response that any repertoires were sampled. Dominant at 160-218 and 743-854, vaccine-associated CD4 TCRs also spanned spike. Baseline seropositivity occurred in only a handful of AZD1222 recipients.

In regard to this clone: Its antigen is still unknown.

The sequence derives from an adult in good health. This chain joins TRBV6-5 and TRBJ1-2, with a weak D call TRBD1 (5 bases). The source material was peripheral blood, sampled on day 0 of MenACWY control vaccination. The CDR3 DNA follows: TGTGCCAGCAGTTTAGGGGACGGTCGCTATGGCTACACCTTC. Translating it yields CASSLGDGRYGYTF.